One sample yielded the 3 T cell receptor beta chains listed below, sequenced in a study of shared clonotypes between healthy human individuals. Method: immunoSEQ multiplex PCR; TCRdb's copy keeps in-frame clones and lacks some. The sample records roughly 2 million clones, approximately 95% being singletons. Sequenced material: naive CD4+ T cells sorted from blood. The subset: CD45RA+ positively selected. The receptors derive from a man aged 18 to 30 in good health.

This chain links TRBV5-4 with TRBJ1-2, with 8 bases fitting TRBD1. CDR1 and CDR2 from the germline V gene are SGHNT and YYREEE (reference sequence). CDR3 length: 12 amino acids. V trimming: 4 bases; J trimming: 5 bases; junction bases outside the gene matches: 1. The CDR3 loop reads CASSDRGYGYTF. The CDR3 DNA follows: TGTGCCAGCAGCGACAGGGGTTATGGCTACACCTTC.

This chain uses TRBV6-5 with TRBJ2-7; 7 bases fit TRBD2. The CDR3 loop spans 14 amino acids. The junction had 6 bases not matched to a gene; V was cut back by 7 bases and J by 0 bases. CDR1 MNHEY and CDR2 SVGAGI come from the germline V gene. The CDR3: CASTEAGSSYEQYF. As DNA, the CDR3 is TGTGCCAGCACTGAAGCGGGAAGCTCCTACGAGCAGTACTTC.

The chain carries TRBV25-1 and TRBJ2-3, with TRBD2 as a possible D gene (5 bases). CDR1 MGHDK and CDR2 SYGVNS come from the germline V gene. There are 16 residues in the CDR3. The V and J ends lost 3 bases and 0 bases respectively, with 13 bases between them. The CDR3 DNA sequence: TGTGCCAGCAGTGAGCAAGCGGTCCTGAGCACAGATACGCAGTATTTT. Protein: CASSEQAVLSTDTQYF.